The 11 T cell receptor beta chains reported below all come from one sample, sequenced in a study of blood T cell repertoires in COVID-19. The repertoire was sequenced with immunoSEQ multiplex PCR; TCRdb's copy has only in-frame clones and lacks some. The sample carries about 190,000 clones, roughly 80% recorded once. Sequencing was performed on peripheral blood. Receptors originate from a man between 60 and 75 years old with active or convalescent COVID-19.

The CDR3 is CASTTGGGGNTIYF. CDR3 nucleotides: TGCGCCAGCACGACAGGGGGCGGTGGAAACACCATATATTTT. The chain uses TRBV5-1 and TRBJ1-3; 10 nucleotides agree with TRBD1. After removal of 6 bases from V and 3 bases from J, the junction contained 3 bases not matched to a gene. Per germline, CDR1 SGHRS and CDR2 YFSETQ. The CDR3 is made up of 14 amino acids.

This chain joins TRBV28 and TRBJ1-4, with TRBD1 identical over 8 bases. From germline, CDR1 is MDHEN and CDR2 SYDVKM. The CDR3 spans 15 residues. Trimming at V came to 6 bases and at J to 1 base, leaving 4 bases not matched to a gene. CDR3 region: CASRSTGGTNEKLFF. The DNA for the CDR3 is TGTGCCAGCAGAAGTACAGGGGGAACTAATGAAAAACTGTTTTTT.

V is TRBV11-2 and J is TRBJ2-2; D gene uncertain. V was clipped by 3 bases and J by 3 bases, with 8 bases between them. Germline V gene sequence: CDR1 SGHAT, CDR2 FQNNGV. The CDR3 is 14 residues long. The CDR3 region has the DNA TGTGCCAGCAGCTTCCATACAGACACCGGGGAGCTGTTTTTT. This translates into CASSFHTDTGELFF. Full variable domain (remainder filled in from reference TRBV11-2 and TRBJ2-2): EAGVAQSPRYKIIEKRQSVAFWCNPISGHATLYWYQQILGQGPKLLIQFQNNGVVDDSQLPKDRFSAERLKGVDSTLKIQPAKLEDSAVYLCASSFHTDTGELFFGEGSRLTVL.

This chain uses TRBV6-5 with TRBJ2-7, with D possibly TRBD1 on 6 matching bases. Germline V CDR1 and CDR2: MNHEY, SVGAGI. CDR3 length: 14 amino acids. Trimming took off 8 bases at V and 2 bases at J, with 16 bases between the two ends. CDR3 coding DNA: TGTGCCAGCTTCTCTACCGGGGACACCTACGAGCAGTACTTC. It encodes CASFSTGDTYEQYF.

This chain joins TRBV2 and TRBJ2-2; 7 bases are shared with TRBD2. Germline V gene data show CDR1 as SNHLY and CDR2 as FYNNEI. Germline trimming cut 5 bases from V and 5 bases from J; bases unmatched to any gene: 8. The CDR3 runs 15 residues. The CDR3 coding sequence is TGTGCCAGCAGTCTAGAGGGAGGGAGAACCGGGGAGCTGTTTTTT. This encodes CASSLEGGRTGELFF.

J is TRBJ1-4 and V is TRBV6-1; D not certain. Germline-derived CDR1 and CDR2 are MNHNS and SASEGT. Trimming pared 1 base from V and 5 bases from J, leaving 11 bases between. The CDR3 contains 15 residues. CDR3 protein: CASSEGNSRNEKLFF. CDR3 coding DNA: TGTGCCAGCAGTGAAGGGAACAGCAGAAATGAAAAACTGTTTTTT.

This chain connects TRBV11-3 to TRBJ1-1, with 8 bases matching TRBD1. CDR1 and CDR2 (germline): SGHNT, YENEEA. The CDR3 covers 15 residues. With V trimmed by 5 bases and J by 5 bases, 10 bases remained unmatched. CDR3 DNA: TGTGCCAGCAGCGCCAATTCAGGGGGCTGGACTGAAGCTTTCTTT. It codes for CASSANSGGWTEAFF.

The chain has TRBV7-2 and TRBJ2-7, with 10 bases lining up with TRBD2. The CDR3 consists of 18 residues. The V segment lost 5 bases and the J segment 2 bases; nucleotides outside the gene matches: 15. Germline loops: CDR1 SGHTA, CDR2 FQGNSA. DNA of the CDR3: TGTGCCAGCAGCCAGGGAGCGGGAGGGCCGTTCTTAACCTACGAGCAGTACTTC. Translated: CASSQGAGGPFLTYEQYF.

The gene calls are TRBV5-1 and TRBJ2-4; 10 bases fit TRBD1. The germline V gene encodes CDR1 SGHRS and CDR2 YFSETQ. Unmatched junction bases numbered 2, after V lost 4 bases and J lost 1 base. The CDR3 is 15 amino acids. The CDR3 region has the DNA TGCGCCAGCAGCGTGGGACAGGGGGCCAAAAACATTCAGTACTTC. It codes for CASSVGQGAKNIQYF.

This clone occurred a few times. This rearrangement joins TRBV7-2 to TRBJ2-3; tentative D call: TRBD2 (5 bases). Germline CDR1 SGHTA, CDR2 FQGNSA. The ends were cut back, 4 bases at V and 0 bases at J, with 14 bases in the middle. This CDR3 has 16 residues. CDR3 DNA sequence: TGTGCCAGCAGCTCCGCGCGGGCGACCAGCACAGATACGCAGTATTTT. Translated, it gives CASSSARATSTDTQYF.

The V and J genes are TRBV5-1 and TRBJ2-7; 11 positions agree with TRBD2. The CDR3 sequence is 15 residues long. Germline-derived CDR1 and CDR2 are SGHRS and YFSETQ. Losses at the gene ends were 4 bases for V and 2 bases for J; bases not matched to a gene: 5. CDR3 protein: CASSDLAGGTYEQYF. CDR3 coding DNA: TGCGCCAGCAGCGACCTAGCGGGAGGCACCTACGAGCAGTACTTC.